This TCR beta chain was recorded in a study of blood T cell repertoires in COVID-19. About the study: Spain, Italy and the United States supplied samples that represented acute and convalescent COVID-19. PBMCs, B-cell-depleted T cells, or T cells provided the cDNA or gDNA that made up the material.

In the original workflow: Nucleated cell number was recorded as an estimate derived from reference gene primer amplification. Assay: immunoSEQ multiplex PCR; the TCRdb copy retains only in-frame clones and omits some. V, J and clone size are those of that table, while D and trimming were read from the DNA. The profile shows roughly 250,000 clones, around 87% of them singletons. V was clipped by 5 bases and J by 9 bases; unmatched bases: 21. Germline assignment: CDR1 SEHNR and CDR2 FQNEAQ (reference sequence). The CDR3 length is 19 residues. Input material: peripheral blood. The clonotype originates from a woman aged 50 to 65 with acute or convalescent COVID-19. J is TRBJ1-4 and V is TRBV7-9, with 10 bases identical to TRBD1. CDR3 DNA sequence: TGTGCCAGCAGCCCGAGATCTTCCGGGACAGGGGCCCTGGGTAAAAAACTGTTTTTT. Amino acid sequence: CASSPRSSGTGALGKKLFF.